A selection of T cell receptor beta chains follows, all from one sample in a study of cytomegalovirus exposure and HLA in healthy donors. Using immunoSEQ multiplex PCR, the repertoire was profiled, and TCRdb retains in-frame clones only, with some absent. The sample lists about 140,000 clones; 80% were seen once. The sequenced material came from PBMCs. The receptors originated from a female donor in good health and CMV-seronegative. Both conserved end residues are part of each CDR3. The D gene is left open where the match is weak. Rows give clone size only sometimes, using once, few, many, or a class for an expanded clone.

V gene: TRBV6-6; D gene: -; clone size: -; J gene: TRBJ2-7; CDR3 protein: CASSFLQGTYIYEQYF; CDR3 DNA: TGTGCCAGCAGTTTCCTACAGGGAACATACATCTACGAGCAGTACTTC
V gene: TRBV6-6; D gene: TRBD1; clone size: -; J gene: TRBJ1-1; CDR3 protein: CASSYEQGARTEAFF; CDR3 DNA: TGTGCCAGCAGTTACGAGCAGGGGGCGCGAACTGAAGCTTTCTTT
V gene: TRBV30; D gene: TRBD2; clone size: few; J gene: TRBJ2-1; CDR3 protein: CAWSSGRSNEQFF; CDR3 DNA: TGTGCCTGGAGTAGCGGGAGGAGCAATGAGCAGTTCTTC
V gene: TRBV4-1; D gene: TRBD2; clone size: few; J gene: TRBJ2-1; CDR3 protein: CASSQDRTSGLNEQFF; CDR3 DNA: TGCGCCAGCAGCCAAGATCGTACTAGCGGACTTAATGAGCAGTTCTTC
V gene: TRBV28; D gene: TRBD2; clone size: -; J gene: TRBJ2-3; CDR3 protein: CASSLWVGLAITDTQYF; CDR3 DNA: TGTGCCAGCAGTTTATGGGTGGGACTAGCGATCACAGATACGCAGTATTTT
V gene: TRBV14; D gene: -; clone size: -; J gene: TRBJ2-3; CDR3 protein: CASSLSDTQYF; CDR3 DNA: TGTGCCAGCAGTCTTTCAGATACGCAGTATTTT
V gene: TRBV7-9; D gene: -; clone size: -; J gene: TRBJ1-1; CDR3 protein: CASSLKVSEAKAFF; CDR3 DNA: TGTGCCAGCAGCTTAAAGGTCTCGGAGGCTAAGGCTTTCTTT
V gene: TRBV19; D gene: TRBD1; clone size: -; J gene: TRBJ1-5; CDR3 protein: CASSPMGQGAGGNQPQHF; CDR3 DNA: TGTGCCAGTAGTCCAATGGGACAGGGGGCAGGGGGCAATCAGCCCCAGCATTTT
V gene: TRBV12-5; D gene: TRBD1; clone size: -; J gene: TRBJ2-2; CDR3 protein: CASGSTGTGLNTGELFF; CDR3 DNA: TGTGCTAGTGGTTCGACTGGGACAGGCTTGAACACCGGGGAGCTGTTTTTT
V gene: TRBV4-1; D gene: TRBD2; clone size: -; J gene: TRBJ2-1; CDR3 protein: CASSQDSSGGPQGEQFF; CDR3 DNA: TGCGCCAGCAGCCAAGATTCGTCGGGAGGGCCTCAGGGTGAGCAGTTCTTC
V gene: TRBV29-1; D gene: -; clone size: -; J gene: TRBJ2-1; CDR3 protein: CSVLSPTGDSPDEQFF; CDR3 DNA: TGCAGCGTTTTAAGTCCGACGGGGGATAGTCCGGATGAGCAGTTCTTC
V gene: TRBV11-2; D gene: TRBD2; clone size: -; J gene: TRBJ2-2; CDR3 protein: CASSRDEASGRTVAGELFF; CDR3 DNA: TGTGCCAGCAGCCGGGACGAGGCTAGCGGGAGGACGGTAGCCGGGGAGCTGTTTTTT
V gene: TRBV19; D gene: -; clone size: -; J gene: TRBJ2-1; CDR3 protein: CASSNQREENGQFF; CDR3 DNA: TGTGCCAGTAGTAACCAACGTGAGGAAAACGGGCAGTTCTTC
V gene: TRBV27; D gene: -; clone size: -; J gene: TRBJ1-5; CDR3 protein: CASSLLGGPHSNQPQHF; CDR3 DNA: TGTGCCAGCAGTTTATTAGGAGGGCCGCACAGCAATCAGCCCCAGCATTTT
V gene: TRBV6-5; D gene: -; clone size: -; J gene: TRBJ1-5; CDR3 protein: CASSATRALNQPQHF; CDR3 DNA: TGTGCCAGCAGTGCGACTCGTGCGCTCAATCAGCCCCAGCATTTT
V gene: TRBV10-2; D gene: TRBD2; clone size: -; J gene: TRBJ2-4; CDR3 protein: CASRRGYLAVDIQYF; CDR3 DNA: TGCGCCAGCAGGCGGGGTTACCTAGCGGTGGACATTCAGTACTTC
V gene: TRBV19; D gene: -; clone size: -; J gene: TRBJ1-2; CDR3 protein: CASEFTANYGYTF; CDR3 DNA: TGTGCCAGTGAGTTCACGGCTAACTATGGCTACACCTTC